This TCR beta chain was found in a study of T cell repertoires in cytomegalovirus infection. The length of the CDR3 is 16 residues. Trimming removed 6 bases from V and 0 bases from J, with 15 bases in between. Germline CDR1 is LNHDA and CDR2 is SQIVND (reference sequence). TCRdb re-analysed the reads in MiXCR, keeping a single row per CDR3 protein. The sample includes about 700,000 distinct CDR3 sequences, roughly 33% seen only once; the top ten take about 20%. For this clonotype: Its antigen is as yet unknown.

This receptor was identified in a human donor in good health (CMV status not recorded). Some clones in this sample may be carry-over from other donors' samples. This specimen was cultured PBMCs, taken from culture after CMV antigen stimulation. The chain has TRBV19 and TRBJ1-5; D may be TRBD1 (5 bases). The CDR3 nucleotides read TGTGCCAGTAGCCGGAGACAGACTTATAGCAATCAGCCCCAGCATTTT. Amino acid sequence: CASSRRQTYSNQPQHF.